Below, 9 T cell receptor beta chains from the same sample are listed, as sequenced in a study of T-cell memory formation after mild COVID-19. From the 5' RACE reads, TCRdb called clonotypes with MiXCR, one entry per CDR3 protein. Altogether about 290,000 distinct CDR3 sequences are present, roughly 18% being singletons, with the ten largest covering 23%. The specimen was PBMCs or a T cell subset sorted from them (not recorded which). These receptors came from a man younger than 30 who had mild COVID-19 (a few samples of this study predate the infection). Cell type and time point are not known.

The chain is built from TRBV6-2 or TRBV6-3 and TRBJ1-5; 10 positions agree with TRBD1. In germline, CDR1 is MNHEY, CDR2 SVGEGT. The trim removed 0 bases at V and 7 bases at J, leaving 6 bases unmatched. This CDR3 is built from 16 residues. Here the CDR3 DNA reads TGTGCCAGCAGTTACTCAAAGGACAGGGGGGAGCAGCCCCAGCATTTT. As protein: CASSYSKDRGEQPQHF.

This clonotype was observed a handful of times. V is TRBV6-5 and J is TRBJ2-5; TRBD1 agrees at 7 bases. V gave up 0 bases and J gave up 5 bases; unmatched junction bases: 3. The V gene's germline CDR1 is MNHEY and CDR2 SVGAGI. CDR3 length: 14 residues. Here the CDR3 reads CASSYSDRAETQYF. Here the CDR3 DNA reads TGTGCCAGCAGTTACTCAGACAGGGCTGAGACCCAGTACTTC.

This clonotype was seen a few times. The J gene is TRBJ2-3, the V gene TRBV10-3, with 7 bases that match TRBD2. Germline-derived CDR1 and CDR2 are ENHRY and SYGVKD. V gave up 0 bases and J gave up 1 base; unmatched junction bases: 4. The CDR3 is 16 residues long. This CDR3 is CAISESGLAGTDTQYF. The CDR3, as DNA: TGTGCCATCAGTGAGTCGGGCCTAGCGGGCACAGATACGCAGTATTTT.

The gene calls are TRBV14 and TRBJ2-7, with 10 bases fitting TRBD1. The CDR3 sequence is 15 residues long. Trimming cost V 1 base and J 2 bases; bases outside gene matches: 2. Germline V gene data show CDR1 as SGHDN and CDR2 as FVKESK. CDR3 DNA: TGTGCCAGCAGCCAAGGAGGGACAGGGGCCTACGAGCAGTACTTC. It translates to CASSQGGTGAYEQYF.

The gene calls are TRBV7-2 and TRBJ2-7, with D perhaps assigned TRBD1 or TRBD2 (6 bases each). Germline V gene data show CDR1 as SGHTA and CDR2 as FQGNSA. The CDR3 is 14 residues long. The V and J ends lost 3 bases and 2 bases respectively, with 11 bases between them. The CDR3 coding sequence is TGTGCCAGCAGCTTTTATCGGGGGCCCTACGAGCAGTACTTC. This sequence encodes CASSFYRGPYEQYF.

This CDR3 reads CACIRVPDEQYF. DNA of the CDR3: TGTGCCTGCATCAGAGTCCCGGACGAGCAGTACTTC. The V gene is TRBV30, the J gene TRBJ2-7; D call uncertain. CDR1 GTSNPN and CDR2 SVGIG come from the germline V gene (reference sequence). The CDR3 loop spans 12 amino acids. V was trimmed by 6 bases and J by 5 bases, leaving 14 bases between them. Combining the CDR3 with reference TRBV30 and TRBJ2-7 gives the whole variable domain SQTIHQWPATLVQPVGSPLSLECTVEGTSNPNLYWYRQAAGRGLQLLFYSVGIGQISSEVPQNLSASRPQDRQFILSSKKLLLSDSGFYLCACIRVPDEQYFGPGTRLTVT.

The chain links TRBV20-1 to TRBJ2-3, with TRBD1 matching 7 bases. Germline CDR1 DFQATT, CDR2 SNEGSKA (reference sequence). The CDR3 contains 12 residues. The V gene end was trimmed by 3 bases and the J gene end by 14 bases; junction bases not matched to a gene: 11. CDR3 in amino acids: CSARDRTERVYF. CDR3 DNA: TGCAGTGCTAGGGACAGGACCGAACGGGTGTATTTT.

This chain links TRBV10-3 with TRBJ2-7; TRBD2 matches at 7 bases. The V segment lost 2 bases and the J segment 2 bases; nucleotides outside the gene matches: 3. CDR1 is ENHRY and CDR2 is SYGVKD in the germline V gene. CDR3 length: 14 amino acids. CDR3 residues: CAISEAGVTYEQYV. CDR3 nucleotide sequence: TGTGCCATCAGTGAGGCGGGGGTAACCTACGAGCAGTACGTC.

This clonotype was recorded only once. This rearrangement joins TRBV15 to TRBJ1-4; 8 nucleotides align to TRBD1. CDR3 size: 16 residues. Germline CDR1 and CDR2: LNHNV and YYDKDF (reference sequence). V shed 0 bases and J 3 bases; nucleotides not matched to a gene: 3. DNA of the CDR3: TGTGCCACCAGCAGAGAAAGGACAGGGCCTAATGAAAAACTGTTTTTT. Protein sequence: CATSRERTGPNEKLFF.